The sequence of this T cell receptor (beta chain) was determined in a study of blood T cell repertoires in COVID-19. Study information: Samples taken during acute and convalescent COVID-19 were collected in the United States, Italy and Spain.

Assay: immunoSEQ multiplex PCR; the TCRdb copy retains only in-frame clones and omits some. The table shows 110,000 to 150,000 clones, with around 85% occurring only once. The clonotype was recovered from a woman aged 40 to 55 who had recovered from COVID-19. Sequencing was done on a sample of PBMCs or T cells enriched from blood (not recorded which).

This CDR3 is CASSNSGSPNEQFF. The DNA of the CDR3 is TGCGCCAGCAGCAATAGCGGGAGTCCGAATGAGCAGTTCTTC. This chain uses TRBV5-1 with TRBJ2-1; 9 bases map to TRBD2. V shed 4 bases, J shed 7 bases, and the junction held 6 bases outside the gene matches. Per the germline V gene, CDR1 is SGHRS and CDR2 is YFSETQ. This CDR3 has 14 residues.